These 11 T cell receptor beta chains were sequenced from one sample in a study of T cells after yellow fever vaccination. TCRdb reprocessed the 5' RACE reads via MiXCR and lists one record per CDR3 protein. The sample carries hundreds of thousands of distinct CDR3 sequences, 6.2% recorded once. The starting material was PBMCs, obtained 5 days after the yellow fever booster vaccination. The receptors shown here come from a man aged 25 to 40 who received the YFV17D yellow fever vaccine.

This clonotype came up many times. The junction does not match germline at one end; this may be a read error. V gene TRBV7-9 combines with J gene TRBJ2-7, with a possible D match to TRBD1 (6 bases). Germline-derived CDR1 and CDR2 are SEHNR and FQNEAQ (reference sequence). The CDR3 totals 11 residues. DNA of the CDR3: TGTGCCAGCAGCTTAGGGGACACCCCAAACTTC. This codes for CASSLGDTPNF.

The chain's CDR3 is CASSPPTSINEQFF. The CDR3 region has the DNA TGTGCCAGCTCACCACCGACTAGTATCAATGAGCAGTTCTTC. The chain carries TRBV18 and TRBJ2-1; possible D gene TRBD2, 6 bases. Trimming took 0 bases from V and 6 from J, leaving 9 bases between them. This CDR3 is built from 14 residues. Germline values: CDR1 KGHSH, CDR2 LQKENI.

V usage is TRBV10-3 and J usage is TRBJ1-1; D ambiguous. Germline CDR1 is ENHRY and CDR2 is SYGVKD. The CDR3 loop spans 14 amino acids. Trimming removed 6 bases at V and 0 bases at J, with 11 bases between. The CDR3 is CAIRDVYLNTEAFF. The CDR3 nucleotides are TGTGCCATCAGGGACGTCTATTTGAACACTGAAGCTTTCTTT.

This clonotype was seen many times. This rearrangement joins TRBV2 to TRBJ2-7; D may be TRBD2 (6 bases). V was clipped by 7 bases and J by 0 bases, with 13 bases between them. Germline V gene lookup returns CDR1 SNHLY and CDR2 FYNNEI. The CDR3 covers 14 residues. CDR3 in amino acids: CASNPGTLSYEQYF. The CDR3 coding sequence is TGTGCCAGCAACCCTGGGACTCTCTCCTACGAGCAGTACTTC.

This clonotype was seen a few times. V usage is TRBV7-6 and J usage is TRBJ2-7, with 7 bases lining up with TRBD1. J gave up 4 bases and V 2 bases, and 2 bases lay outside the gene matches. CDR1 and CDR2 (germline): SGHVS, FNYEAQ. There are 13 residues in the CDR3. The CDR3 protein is CASSLKQGYEQYF. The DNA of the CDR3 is TGTGCCAGCAGCTTAAAACAGGGGTACGAGCAGTACTTC.

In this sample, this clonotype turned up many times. The CDR3 nucleotides read TGTGCCAGCAGCAAGGGGTCAGGTAGCGGGAGGGCCTTAGGTTTCTATGAGCAGTTCTTC. Translation gives CASSKGSGSGRALGFYEQFF. The V and J genes are TRBV9 and TRBJ2-1; 11 bases agree with TRBD2. V was pared by 4 bases and J by 8 bases, with 23 bases of the junction left unmatched. The length of the CDR3 is 20 residues. Germline CDR1 is SGDLS and CDR2 is YYNGEE.

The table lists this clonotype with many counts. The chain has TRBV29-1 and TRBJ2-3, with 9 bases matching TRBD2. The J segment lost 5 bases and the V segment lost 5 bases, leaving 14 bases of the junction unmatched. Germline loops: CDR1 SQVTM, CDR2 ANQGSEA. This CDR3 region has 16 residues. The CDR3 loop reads CSVSDLAGSTGDTQYF. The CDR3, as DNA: TGCAGCGTTAGCGATCTAGCGGGAAGTACCGGAGATACGCAGTATTTT.

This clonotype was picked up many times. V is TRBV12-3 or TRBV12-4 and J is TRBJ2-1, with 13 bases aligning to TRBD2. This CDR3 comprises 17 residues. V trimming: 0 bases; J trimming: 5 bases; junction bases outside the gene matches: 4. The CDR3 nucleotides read TGTGCCAGCAGTTTAGCTATGGGACTAGCGGGAAACAATGAGCAGTTCTTC. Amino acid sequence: CASSLAMGLAGNNEQFF.

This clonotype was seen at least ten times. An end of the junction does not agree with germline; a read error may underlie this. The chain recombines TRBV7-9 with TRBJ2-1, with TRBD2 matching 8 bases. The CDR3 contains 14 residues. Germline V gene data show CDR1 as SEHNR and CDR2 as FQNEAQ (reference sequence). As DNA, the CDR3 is TGTGCCAGCAGCGTAGCGGGAACGTACAATGAGCAGTTCTTC. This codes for CASSVAGTYNEQFF.

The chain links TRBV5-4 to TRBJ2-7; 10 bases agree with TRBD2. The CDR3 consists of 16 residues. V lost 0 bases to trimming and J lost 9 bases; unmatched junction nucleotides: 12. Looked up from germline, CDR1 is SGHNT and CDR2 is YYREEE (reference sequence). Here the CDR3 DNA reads TGTGCCAGCAGCTTGGAAAGCGGGAGGGGATTACGTGGGCAGTACTTC. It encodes CASSLESGRGLRGQYF.

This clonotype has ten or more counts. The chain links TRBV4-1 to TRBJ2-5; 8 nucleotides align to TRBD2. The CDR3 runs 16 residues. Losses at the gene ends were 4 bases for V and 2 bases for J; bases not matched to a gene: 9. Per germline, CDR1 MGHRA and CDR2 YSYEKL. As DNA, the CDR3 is TGCGCCAGCAGCCGACTTTTTAGCGGGGAACAAGAGACCCAGTACTTC. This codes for CASSRLFSGEQETQYF.